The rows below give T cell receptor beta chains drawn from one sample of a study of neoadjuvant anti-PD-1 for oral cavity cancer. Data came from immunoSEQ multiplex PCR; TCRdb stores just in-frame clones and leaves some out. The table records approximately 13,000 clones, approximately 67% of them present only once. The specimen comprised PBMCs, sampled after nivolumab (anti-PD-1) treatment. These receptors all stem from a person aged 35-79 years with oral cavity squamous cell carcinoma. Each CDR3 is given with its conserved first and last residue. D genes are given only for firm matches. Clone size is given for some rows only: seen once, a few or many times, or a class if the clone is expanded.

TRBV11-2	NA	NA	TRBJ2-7	CASSQQGRPYEQYF	TGTGCCAGCAGCCAACAGGGTAGACCCTACGAGCAGTACTTC
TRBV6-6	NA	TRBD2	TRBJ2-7	CASSRLAGGPSYEQYF	TGTGCCAGCAGTAGACTAGCGGGAGGGCCTTCCTACGAGCAGTACTTC
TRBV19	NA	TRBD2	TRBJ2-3	CASSSPLAGVEDTQYF	TGTGCCAGTAGTAGCCCACTAGCGGGAGTAGAAGATACGCAGTATTTT
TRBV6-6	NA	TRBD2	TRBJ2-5	CASSRTSGREGTQYF	TGTGCCAGCAGCCGAACTAGCGGGAGGGAGGGGACCCAGTACTTC
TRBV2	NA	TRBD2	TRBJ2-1	CASSRGGTSGMYEQFF	TGTGCCAGCAGCAGAGGGGGGACTAGCGGGATGTATGAGCAGTTCTTC
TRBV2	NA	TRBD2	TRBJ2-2	CASRLIDSGRPTGELFF	TGTGCCAGCAGGCTAATTGATAGCGGGAGGCCCACCGGGGAGCTGTTTTTT
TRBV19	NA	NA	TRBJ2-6	CASTGGWVSGANVLTF	TGTGCCAGTACTGGGGGATGGGTATCTGGGGCCAACGTCCTGACTTTC
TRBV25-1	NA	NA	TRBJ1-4	CASSAVQGMDEKLFF	TGTGCCAGCAGTGCCGTACAGGGAATGGATGAAAAACTGTTTTTT
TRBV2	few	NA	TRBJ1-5	CASSLQGVWQPQHF	TGTGCCAGCAGTTTACAGGGTGTCTGGCAGCCCCAGCATTTT
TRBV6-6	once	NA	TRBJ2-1	CASSPTSYNEQFF	TGTGCCAGCAGCCCTACTAGCTACAATGAGCAGTTCTTC
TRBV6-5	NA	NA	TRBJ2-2	CASSYTSLGGELFF	TGTGCCAGCAGTTACACTAGCCTAGGCGGGGAGCTGTTTTTT
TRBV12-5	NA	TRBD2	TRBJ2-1	CASAWEGLEQFF	TGTGCTAGTGCCTGGGAGGGTTTAGAGCAGTTCTTC
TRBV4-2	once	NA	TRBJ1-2	CASSQDDRNSYGYTF	TGTGCCAGCAGCCAAGACGACCGAAACTCCTATGGCTACACCTTC
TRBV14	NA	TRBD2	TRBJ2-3	CASSQDQGLARRTDTQYF	TGTGCCAGCAGCCAAGATCAGGGACTAGCGCGCCGCACAGATACGCAGTATTTT
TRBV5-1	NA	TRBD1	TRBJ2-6	CASTGTGNSGANVLTF	TGCGCCAGCACCGGGACAGGTAATTCTGGGGCCAACGTCCTGACTTTC
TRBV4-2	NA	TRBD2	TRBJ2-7	CASSQESRAAGGSYEQYF	TGTGCCAGCAGCCAAGAGTCCCGGGCAGCGGGAGGGTCCTACGAGCAGTACTTC
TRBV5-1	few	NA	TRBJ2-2	CASSWKGEDTGELFF	TGCGCCAGCAGCTGGAAGGGAGAAGACACCGGGGAGCTGTTTTTT
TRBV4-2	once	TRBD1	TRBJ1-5	CASSQETHGTGLGNQPQHF	TGTGCCAGCAGCCAAGAAACACACGGGACAGGGCTCGGCAATCAGCCCCAGCATTTT
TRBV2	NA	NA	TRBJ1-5	CASSELLSNQPQHF	TGTGCCAGCAGTGAACTTCTGAGCAATCAGCCCCAGCATTTT
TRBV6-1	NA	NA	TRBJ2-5	CASSEGYGLQETQYF	TGTGCCAGCAGTGAAGGGTACGGATTACAAGAGACCCAGTACTTC
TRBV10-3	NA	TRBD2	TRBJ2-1	CAISPLGLAGDEQFF	TGTGCCATCAGCCCTCTTGGACTAGCGGGTGATGAGCAGTTCTTC
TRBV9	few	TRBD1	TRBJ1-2	CASSVTGGAHYGYTF	TGTGCCAGCAGCGTCACAGGGGGCGCGCACTATGGCTACACCTTC
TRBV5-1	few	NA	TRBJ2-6	CASSLQTGAASGANVLTF	TGCGCCAGCAGCCTCCAGACAGGCGCTGCCTCTGGGGCCAACGTCCTGACTTTC
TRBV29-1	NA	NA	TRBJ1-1	CSVEEGGTVNTEAFF	TGCAGCGTTGAAGAGGGGGGGACTGTGAACACTGAAGCTTTCTTT
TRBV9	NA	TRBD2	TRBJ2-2	CASSGRAGVDTGELFF	TGTGCCAGCAGCGGTAGGGCGGGAGTGGACACCGGGGAGCTGTTTTTT
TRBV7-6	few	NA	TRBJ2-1	CASSPRDFQGNEQFF	TGTGCCAGCAGCCCCCGAGACTTCCAGGGGAATGAGCAGTTCTTC
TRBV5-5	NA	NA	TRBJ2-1	CASSLAGSYNEQFF	TGTGCCAGCAGCTTGGCGGGTTCCTACAATGAGCAGTTCTTC
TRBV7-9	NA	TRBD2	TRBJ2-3	CASSLGAGGPYVHTDTQYF	TGTGCCAGCAGCTTAGGGGCGGGAGGGCCTTACGTACATACAGATACGCAGTATTTT
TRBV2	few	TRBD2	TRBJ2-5	CASSVALAEETQYF	TGTGCCAGCAGTGTGGCGCTAGCGGAAGAGACCCAGTACTTC
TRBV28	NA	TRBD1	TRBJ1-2	CASRDRADYGYTF	TGTGCCAGCAGGGACAGGGCCGACTATGGCTACACCTTC
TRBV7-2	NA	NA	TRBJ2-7	CASSLGTARRSF	TGTGCCAGCAGCCTAGGGACGGCCCGCCGGAGCTTC
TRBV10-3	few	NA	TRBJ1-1	CATHDGGSEAFF	TGTGCCACCCACGACGGGGGGAGTGAAGCTTTCTTT
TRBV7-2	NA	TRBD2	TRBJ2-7	CASSSGTTPYEQYF	TGTGCCAGCAGCTCCGGGACTACTCCCTACGAGCAGTACTTC
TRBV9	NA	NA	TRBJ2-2	CASSVAGELFF	TGTGCCAGCAGCGTAGCCGGGGAGCTGTTTTTT
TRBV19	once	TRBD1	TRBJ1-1	CASTGNPGQGNTEAFF	TGTGCCAGTACCGGGAACCCGGGACAGGGGAACACTGAAGCTTTCTTT
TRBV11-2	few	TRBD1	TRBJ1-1	CASSFATGNTEAFF	TGTGCCAGCAGCTTCGCGACAGGGAATACTGAAGCTTTCTTT
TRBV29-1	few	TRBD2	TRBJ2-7	CSVEGLAGEQYF	TGCAGCGTTGAAGGGCTAGCGGGGGAGCAGTACTTC
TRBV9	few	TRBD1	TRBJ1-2	CASSPGGAHYGYTF	TGTGCCAGCAGCCCAGGGGGCGCCCACTATGGCTACACCTTC
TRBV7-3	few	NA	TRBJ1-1	CASSQTGDTEAFF	TGTGCCAGCAGCCAAACCGGGGACACTGAAGCTTTCTTT
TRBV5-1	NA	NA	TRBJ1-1	CASSLALSGLKDTEAFF	TGCGCCAGCAGCTTGGCCCTCTCAGGGTTGAAGGACACTGAAGCTTTCTTT
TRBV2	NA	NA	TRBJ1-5	CASHRDGYSNQPQHF	TGTGCCAGCCATCGGGACGGATATAGCAATCAGCCCCAGCATTTT
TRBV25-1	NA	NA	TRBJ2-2	CASSARGRNTGELFF	TGTGCCAGCAGTGCCAGGGGAAGGAACACCGGGGAGCTGTTTTTT
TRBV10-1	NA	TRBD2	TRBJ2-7	CASSRTGTRRYEQYF	TGCGCCAGCAGTAGAACCGGGACTAGAAGGTACGAGCAGTACTTC
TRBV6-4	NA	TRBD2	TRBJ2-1	CASSEGLAGANEQFF	TGTGCCAGCAGTGAGGGACTAGCGGGAGCCAATGAGCAGTTCTTC
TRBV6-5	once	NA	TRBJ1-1	CASKGGFGEAFF	TGTGCCAGCAAAGGGGGTTTCGGTGAAGCTTTCTTT